A selection of T cell receptor beta chains follows, all from one sample in a study of cytomegalovirus exposure and HLA in healthy donors. Repertoires were generated with immunoSEQ multiplex PCR, while TCRdb's copy carries only in-frame clones and drops some. The sample lists about 170,000 clones, approximately 81% occurring once. The sequenced sample consisted of PBMCs. All receptors derive from a man aged 30-40 years in good health and CMV-seropositive. Both conserved end residues are part of each CDR3. The D gene is left open where the match is weak. Not every row has a clone size; where given, it reads once, few, many or a size class.

len: 16
abundance: NA
j_gene: TRBJ2-7
v_gene: TRBV7-2
d_gene: TRBD2
CDR3nt: TGTGCCAGCAGCTTAAGACTAGCGGGACTCACCTACGAGCAGTACTTC
CDR3aa: CASSLRLAGLTYEQYF

len: 16
abundance: NA
j_gene: TRBJ2-2
v_gene: TRBV5-1
d_gene: TRBD1
CDR3nt: TGCGCCAGCAGCCTCGAGACAGGGGCGAACACCGGGGAGCTGTTTTTT
CDR3aa: CASSLETGANTGELFF

len: 14
abundance: NA
j_gene: TRBJ1-4
v_gene: TRBV5-1
d_gene: TRBD1
CDR3nt: TGCGCCAGCAGCTTACAGGGGGCGCCTGAAAAACTGTTTTTT
CDR3aa: CASSLQGAPEKLFF

len: 15
abundance: NA
j_gene: TRBJ2-2
v_gene: TRBV4-1
d_gene: TRBD1
CDR3nt: TGCGCCAGCAGACCCCAGGGGGCGGGCACCGGGGAGCTGTTTTTT
CDR3aa: CASRPQGAGTGELFF

len: 13
abundance: NA
j_gene: TRBJ2-1
v_gene: TRBV11-2
d_gene: NA
CDR3nt: TGTGCCAGCAGCTTAGGACTGAACAATGAGCAGTTCTTC
CDR3aa: CASSLGLNNEQFF

len: 13
abundance: NA
j_gene: TRBJ2-7
v_gene: TRBV27
d_gene: NA
CDR3nt: TGTGCCAGCAGTTTAGGCAGGGATTACGAGCAGTACTTC
CDR3aa: CASSLGRDYEQYF

len: 16
abundance: NA
j_gene: TRBJ2-1
v_gene: TRBV18
d_gene: NA
CDR3nt: TGTGCCAGCTCAAGAGAGGGGGACCTTTCCTACAATGAGCAGTTCTTC
CDR3aa: CASSREGDLSYNEQFF

len: 16
abundance: NA
j_gene: TRBJ2-2
v_gene: TRBV18
d_gene: TRBD1
CDR3nt: TGTGCCAGCTCACCAGTTGGACAGGGCGGCACCGGGGAGCTGTTTTTT
CDR3aa: CASSPVGQGGTGELFF

len: 14
abundance: NA
j_gene: TRBJ2-1
v_gene: TRBV2
d_gene: NA
CDR3nt: TGTGCCAGCAGCGGACATCCTCGGAGCAATGAGCAGTTCTTC
CDR3aa: CASSGHPRSNEQFF

len: 19
abundance: NA
j_gene: TRBJ1-2
v_gene: TRBV4-2
d_gene: NA
CDR3nt: TGTGCCAGCAGCCAAAAGGGAGGGGATCTTTCGATTTATAACTATGGCTACACCTTC
CDR3aa: CASSQKGGDLSIYNYGYTF

len: 14
abundance: NA
j_gene: TRBJ2-1
v_gene: TRBV5-1
d_gene: TRBD2
CDR3nt: TGCGCCAGCTCCCGGGAGGGTAACTACAATGAGCGGTTCTTC
CDR3aa: CASSREGNYNERFF

len: 13
abundance: NA
j_gene: TRBJ1-2
v_gene: TRBV30
d_gene: TRBD1
CDR3nt: TGTGCCTATTGGGACAGGGTCCAAAGAGGCTACACCTTC
CDR3aa: CAYWDRVQRGYTF

len: 17
abundance: few
j_gene: TRBJ1-3
v_gene: TRBV4-1
d_gene: NA
CDR3nt: TGCGCCAGCAGCCAAGGTAACTCTTGGAGCTCTGGAAACACCATATATTTT
CDR3aa: CASSQGNSWSSGNTIYF

len: 17
abundance: once
j_gene: TRBJ2-1
v_gene: TRBV6-1
d_gene: TRBD2
CDR3nt: TGTGCCAGCAGTGGACTAGCGGGAGGCCGCCTCTACAATGAGCAGTTCTTC
CDR3aa: CASSGLAGGRLYNEQFF

len: 14
abundance: NA
j_gene: TRBJ2-3
v_gene: TRBV5-1
d_gene: NA
CDR3nt: TGCGCCAGCAGCTACTACGGTAGCACAGATACGCAGTATTTT
CDR3aa: CASSYYGSTDTQYF

len: 16
abundance: NA
j_gene: TRBJ2-3
v_gene: TRBV7-2
d_gene: TRBD2
CDR3nt: TGTGCCAGCAGCTTAGTGAGGGAGGGTGGCCCAGATACGCAGTATTTT
CDR3aa: CASSLVREGGPDTQYF

len: 14
abundance: once
j_gene: TRBJ1-2
v_gene: TRBV19
d_gene: NA
CDR3nt: TGTGCCAGTAGTATAGGGTGGCAGGGAAATGGCTACACCTTC
CDR3aa: CASSIGWQGNGYTF

len: 16
abundance: NA
j_gene: TRBJ2-2
v_gene: TRBV9
d_gene: NA
CDR3nt: TGTGCCAGCAGCGTAGTGAGTAGCGGTAACACCGGGGAGCTGTTTTTT
CDR3aa: CASSVVSSGNTGELFF

len: 12
abundance: few
j_gene: TRBJ1-1
v_gene: TRBV14
d_gene: NA
CDR3nt: TGTGCCAGCAGCCAAGCTCGTTTTGAAGCTTTCTTT
CDR3aa: CASSQARFEAFF

len: 17
abundance: few
j_gene: TRBJ2-3
v_gene: TRBV25-1
d_gene: TRBD2
CDR3nt: TGTGCCAGCAGCGATGGACTAGCGGAGGTTCACACAGATACGCAGTATTTT
CDR3aa: CASSDGLAEVHTDTQYF